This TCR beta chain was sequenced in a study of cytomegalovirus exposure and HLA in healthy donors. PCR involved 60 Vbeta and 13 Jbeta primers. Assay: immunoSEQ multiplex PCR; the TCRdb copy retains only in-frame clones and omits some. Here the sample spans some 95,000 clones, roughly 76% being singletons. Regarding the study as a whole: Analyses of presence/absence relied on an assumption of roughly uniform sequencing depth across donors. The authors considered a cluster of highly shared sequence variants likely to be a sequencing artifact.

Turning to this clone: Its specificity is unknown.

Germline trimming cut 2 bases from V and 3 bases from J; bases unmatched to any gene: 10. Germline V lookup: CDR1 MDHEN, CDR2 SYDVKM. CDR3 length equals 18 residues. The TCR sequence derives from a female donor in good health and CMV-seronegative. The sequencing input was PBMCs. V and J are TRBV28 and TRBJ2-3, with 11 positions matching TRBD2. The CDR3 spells CASSLGRSGRDRTDTQYF. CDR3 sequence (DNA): TGTGCCAGCAGTTTAGGGCGTAGCGGGAGGGATCGTACAGATACGCAGTATTTT.